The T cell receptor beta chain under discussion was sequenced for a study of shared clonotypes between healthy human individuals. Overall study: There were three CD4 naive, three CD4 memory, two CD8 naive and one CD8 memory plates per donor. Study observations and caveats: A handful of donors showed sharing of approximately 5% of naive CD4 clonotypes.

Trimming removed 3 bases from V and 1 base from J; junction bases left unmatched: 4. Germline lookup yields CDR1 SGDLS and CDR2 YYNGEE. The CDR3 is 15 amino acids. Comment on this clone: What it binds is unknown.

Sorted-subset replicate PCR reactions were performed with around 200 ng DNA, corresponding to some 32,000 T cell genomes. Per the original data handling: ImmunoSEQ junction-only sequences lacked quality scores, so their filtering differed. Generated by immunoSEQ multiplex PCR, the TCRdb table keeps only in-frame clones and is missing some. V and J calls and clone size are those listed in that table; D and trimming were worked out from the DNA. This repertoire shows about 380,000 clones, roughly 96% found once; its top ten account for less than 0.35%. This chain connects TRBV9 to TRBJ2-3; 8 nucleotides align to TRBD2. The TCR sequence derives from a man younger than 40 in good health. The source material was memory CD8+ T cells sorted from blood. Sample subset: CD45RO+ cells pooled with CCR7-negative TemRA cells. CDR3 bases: TGTGCCAGCAGCGGCCCGACTAGCGGCACAGATACGCAGTATTTT. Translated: CASSGPTSGTDTQYF.